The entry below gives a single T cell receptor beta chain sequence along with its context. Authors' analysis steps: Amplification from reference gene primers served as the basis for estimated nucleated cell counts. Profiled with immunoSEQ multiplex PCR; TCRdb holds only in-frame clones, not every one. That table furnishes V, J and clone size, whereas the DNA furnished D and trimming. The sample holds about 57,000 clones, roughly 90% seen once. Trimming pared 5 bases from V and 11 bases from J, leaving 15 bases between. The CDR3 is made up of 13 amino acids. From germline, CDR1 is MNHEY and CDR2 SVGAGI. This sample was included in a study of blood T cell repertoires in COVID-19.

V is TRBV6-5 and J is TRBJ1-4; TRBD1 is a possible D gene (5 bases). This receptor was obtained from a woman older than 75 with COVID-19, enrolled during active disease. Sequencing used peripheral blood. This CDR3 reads CASSNRPMGKLFF. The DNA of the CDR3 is TGTGCCAGCAGTAACAGGCCCATGGGGAAACTGTTTTTT.